This T cell receptor beta chain comes out of a study of shared clonotypes between healthy human individuals. Study as a whole: Donors consisted of a couple of women and a few men between 18 and 49. Study observations and caveats: Clonotypes that were shared across a handful of donors made up roughly 5% of naive CD4 clonotypes.

A remark on this clone: Its antigen is undetermined.

CDR3 length: 15 amino acids. The V and J ends lost 3 bases and 3 bases respectively, with 15 bases between them. Germline V gene lookup returns CDR1 KGHSH and CDR2 LQKENI. Clones were sequenced by immunoSEQ multiplex PCR, and TCRdb holds only the in-frame ones, with some missing. The sample shows about 1.5 million clones, approximately 98% of them seen only once. CD4+ cells yielded CD45RA+ naive and CD45RA-negative memory subsets. The sample taken for sequencing was naive CD4+ T cells sorted from blood. This sample's subset: CD45RA+ positively selected. This sequence joins TRBV18 and TRBJ2-7; D gene ambiguous. This clonotype originated in a man aged 25-45 years in good health. Here the CDR3 reads CASSPRNSSIYEQYF. The DNA of the CDR3 is TGTGCCAGCTCACCCCGTAACTCCTCAATCTACGAGCAGTACTTC.